This T cell receptor (beta chain) stems from a study of post-analysis software for immune sequencing data. The CDR3 has 14 residues. V was pared by 3 bases and J by 3 bases, with 12 bases between. Germline-derived CDR1 and CDR2 are SGHVS and FNYEAQ. Turning to this clonotype: Its matching antigen is unknown.

Prepared TCR beta cDNA libraries contained unique molecular identifiers. T cells numbering roughly 1 to 10 million yielded 450,000 to 500,000 cDNA molecules. MiXCR was run by TCRdb on the PCR reads, yielding one entry per CDR3 protein. The table records 700,000 to 900,000 distinct CDR3 sequences, roughly 50% of them present only once. Study-level findings and limits: Five or six TRBV segments, TRBV5-6, TRBV5-1 and TRBV20-1 among them, were found more frequent in patients than controls. Pronounced co-clustering by F measure was evident among identically batched samples.

The rearrangement uses TRBV7-6 and TRBJ2-7; a possible D gene is TRBD2 (5 bases). The clonotype originates from a girl aged 5 to 17 with multiple sclerosis. The sequencing sample was made of blood. The CDR3 region has the DNA TGTGCCAGCAGCTTCCGGCCGGGGAACTACGAGCAGTACTTC. Its translation is CASSFRPGNYEQYF.